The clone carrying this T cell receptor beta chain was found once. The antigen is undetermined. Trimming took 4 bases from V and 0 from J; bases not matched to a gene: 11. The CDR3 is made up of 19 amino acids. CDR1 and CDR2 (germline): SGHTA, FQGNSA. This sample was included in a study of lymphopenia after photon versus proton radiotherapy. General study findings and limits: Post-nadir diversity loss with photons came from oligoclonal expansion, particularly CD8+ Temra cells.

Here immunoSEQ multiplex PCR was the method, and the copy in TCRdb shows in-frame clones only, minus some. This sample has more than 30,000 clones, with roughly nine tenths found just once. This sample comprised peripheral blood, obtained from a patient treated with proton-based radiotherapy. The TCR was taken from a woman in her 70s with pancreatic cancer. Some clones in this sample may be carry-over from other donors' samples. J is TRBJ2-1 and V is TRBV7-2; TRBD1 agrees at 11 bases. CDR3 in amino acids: CASSWTGGSGIGSYNEQFF. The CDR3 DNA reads TGTGCCAGCAGCTGGACAGGGGGCTCGGGGATCGGCTCCTACAATGAGCAGTTCTTC.